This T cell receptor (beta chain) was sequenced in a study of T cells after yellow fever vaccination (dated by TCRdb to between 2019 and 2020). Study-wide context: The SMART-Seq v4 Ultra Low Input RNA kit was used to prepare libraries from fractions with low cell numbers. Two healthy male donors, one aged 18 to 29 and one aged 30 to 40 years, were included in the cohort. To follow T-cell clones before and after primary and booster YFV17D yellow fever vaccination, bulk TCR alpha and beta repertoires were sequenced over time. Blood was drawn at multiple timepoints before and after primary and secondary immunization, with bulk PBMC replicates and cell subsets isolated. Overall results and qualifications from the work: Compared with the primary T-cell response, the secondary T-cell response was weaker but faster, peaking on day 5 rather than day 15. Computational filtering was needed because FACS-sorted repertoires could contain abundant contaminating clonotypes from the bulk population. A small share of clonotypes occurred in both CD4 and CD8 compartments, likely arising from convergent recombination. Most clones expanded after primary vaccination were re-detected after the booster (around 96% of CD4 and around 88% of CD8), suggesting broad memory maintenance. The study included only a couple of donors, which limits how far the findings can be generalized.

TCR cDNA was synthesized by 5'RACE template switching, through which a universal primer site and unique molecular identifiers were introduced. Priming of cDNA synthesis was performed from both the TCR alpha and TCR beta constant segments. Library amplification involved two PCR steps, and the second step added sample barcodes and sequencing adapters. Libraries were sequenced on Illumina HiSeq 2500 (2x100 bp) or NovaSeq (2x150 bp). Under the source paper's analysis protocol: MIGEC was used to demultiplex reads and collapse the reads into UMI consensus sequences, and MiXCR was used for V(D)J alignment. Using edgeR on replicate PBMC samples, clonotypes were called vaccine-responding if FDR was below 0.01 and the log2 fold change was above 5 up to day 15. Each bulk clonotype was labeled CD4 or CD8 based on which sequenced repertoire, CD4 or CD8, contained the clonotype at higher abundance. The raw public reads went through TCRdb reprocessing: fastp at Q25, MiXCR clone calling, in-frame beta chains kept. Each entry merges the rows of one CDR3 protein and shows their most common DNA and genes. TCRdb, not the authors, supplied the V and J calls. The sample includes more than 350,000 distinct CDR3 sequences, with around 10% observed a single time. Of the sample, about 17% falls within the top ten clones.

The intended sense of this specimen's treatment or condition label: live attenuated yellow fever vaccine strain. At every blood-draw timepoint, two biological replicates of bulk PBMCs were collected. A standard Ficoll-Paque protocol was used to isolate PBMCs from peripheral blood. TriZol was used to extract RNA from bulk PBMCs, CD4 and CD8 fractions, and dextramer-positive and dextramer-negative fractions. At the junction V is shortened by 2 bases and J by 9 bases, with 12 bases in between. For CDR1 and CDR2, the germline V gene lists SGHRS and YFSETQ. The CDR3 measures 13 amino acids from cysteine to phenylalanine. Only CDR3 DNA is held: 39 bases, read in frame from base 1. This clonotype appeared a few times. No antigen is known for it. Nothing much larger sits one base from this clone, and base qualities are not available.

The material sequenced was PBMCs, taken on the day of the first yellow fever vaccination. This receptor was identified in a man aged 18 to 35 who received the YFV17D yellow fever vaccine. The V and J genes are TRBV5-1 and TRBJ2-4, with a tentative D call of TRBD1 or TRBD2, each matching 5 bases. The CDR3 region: CASSLEGTGIQYF. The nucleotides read TGCGCCAGCAGCTTAGAAGGGACCGGCATTCAGTACTTC.